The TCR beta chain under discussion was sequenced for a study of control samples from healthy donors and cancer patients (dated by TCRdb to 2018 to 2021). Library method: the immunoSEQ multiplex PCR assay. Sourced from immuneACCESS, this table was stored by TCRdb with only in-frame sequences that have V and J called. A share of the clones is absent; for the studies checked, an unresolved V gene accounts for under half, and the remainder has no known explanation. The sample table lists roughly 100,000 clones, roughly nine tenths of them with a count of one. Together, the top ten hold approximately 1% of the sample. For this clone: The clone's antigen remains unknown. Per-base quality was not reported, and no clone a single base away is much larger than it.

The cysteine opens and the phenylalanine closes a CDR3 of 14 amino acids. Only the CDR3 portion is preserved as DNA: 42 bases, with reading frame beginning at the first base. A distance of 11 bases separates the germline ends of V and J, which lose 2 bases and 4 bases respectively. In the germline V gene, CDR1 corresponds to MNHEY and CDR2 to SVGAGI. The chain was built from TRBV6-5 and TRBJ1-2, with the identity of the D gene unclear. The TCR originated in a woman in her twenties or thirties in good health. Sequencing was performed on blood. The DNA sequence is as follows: TGTGCCAGCAGTTACACGGCGAGTGGCTATGGCTACACCTTC. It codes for CASSYTASGYGYTF.